The present TCR beta chain was sequenced within a study of T cells in Graves' hyperthyroidism and ophthalmopathy. RNA transcripts provided the source from which TCR beta CDR3 regions were amplified. Using the HTBI primer set, a first-round RT-PCR was run on the TCR CDR3. TCRdb processed the multiplex PCR reads anew with MiXCR; each CDR3 protein has one entry. The data show 600,000 or so distinct CDR3 sequences, about 14% seen once. The clonotype comes from a woman between 50 and 59 years old with Graves' ophthalmopathy. Sequencing was done on a sample of blood.

CDR3 amino acids: CASSLSSIWGAASGRAGGEQFF. In nucleotides, the CDR3 is TGTGCCAGCAGTTTATCTTCGATTTGGGGGGCAGCTAGCGGGAGGGCCGGGGGTGAGCAGTTCTTC. The gene calls are TRBV28 and TRBJ2-1; TRBD2 agrees at 12 bases. CDR3 length: 22 residues. V shed 1 base and J 9 bases; nucleotides not matched to a gene: 25. The germline gives CDR1 MDHEN, CDR2 SYDVKM.